Listed below are T cell receptor beta chains from one sample, sequenced in a study of blood T cell repertoires in COVID-19. Some clones are missing from TCRdb's copy, which holds only in-frame ones; the method was immunoSEQ multiplex PCR. The sample lists about 120,000 clones; around 88% were seen once. Sequenced sample: peripheral blood. These receptor sequences come from a man aged 80 or over with active or convalescent COVID-19. The CDR3 runs from the conserved cysteine through the conserved F or W. The D gene is left open where the match is weak. Size is stated for part of the rows, as once, few or many counts, or as a class when the clone is expanded.

size	J	V	D	CDR3	DNA
.	TRBJ2-7	TRBV28	.	CASSLAGPSEQYF	TGTGCCAGCAGTTTAGCAGGTCCCAGCGAGCAGTACTTC
.	TRBJ1-2	TRBV3-1/TRBV3-2	.	CASSQAGVYGYTF	TGTGCCAGCAGCCAAGCGGGGGTATATGGCTACACCTTC
.	TRBJ1-1	TRBV10-3	.	CAISDGGYTEAFF	TGTGCCATCAGTGATGGAGGGTACACTGAAGCTTTCTTT
.	TRBJ1-1	TRBV29-1	.	CSVRQDREAFF	TGCAGCGTTAGACAGGACCGTGAAGCTTTCTTT
few	TRBJ2-5	TRBV29-1	.	CSVLGAQETQYF	TGCAGCGTCCTCGGAGCCCAAGAGACCCAGTACTTC
.	TRBJ2-3	TRBV2	TRBD2	CASSASGGGDTQYF	TGTGCCAGCAGTGCGAGTGGGGGGGGAGATACGCAGTATTTT
.	TRBJ1-5	TRBV6-2/TRBV6-3	.	CASSRQTNNQPQHF	TGTGCCAGCAGCCGACAGACAAACAATCAGCCCCAGCATTTT
.	TRBJ1-2	TRBV9	.	CASSGQTTAGYTF	TGTGCCAGCAGCGGACAAACCACGGCTGGCTACACCTTC
.	TRBJ1-2	TRBV28	.	CASSLSGYGYTF	TGTGCCAGCAGTTTATCAGGGTATGGCTACACCTTC
.	TRBJ2-3	TRBV2	.	CASSGVSRDTQYF	TGTGCCAGCAGTGGGGTTAGCCGCGATACGCAGTATTTT
.	TRBJ2-6	TRBV18	.	CASSPDPPGTTGANVLTF	TGTGCCAGCTCACCAGATCCTCCCGGGACAACTGGGGCCAACGTCCTGACTTTC
.	TRBJ2-2	TRBV9	TRBD2	CASSVERLAVGELFF	TGTGCCAGCAGCGTAGAACGGCTAGCGGTCGGGGAGCTGTTTTTT
.	TRBJ2-1	TRBV7-2	TRBD2	CASSRSLAGGHEQFF	TGTGCCAGCAGCCGGTCACTAGCGGGAGGGCATGAGCAGTTCTTC